In this sample, the clone carrying this TCR beta chain turned up many times. These data are taken from a study of T cell repertoires in cytomegalovirus infection. The CDR3 loop spans 12 amino acids. Trimming cost V 4 bases and J 8 bases, with 11 bases left between them. TCRdb processed the reads anew with MiXCR; each CDR3 protein has one entry. This table holds 150,000 to 200,000 distinct CDR3 sequences, roughly 28% found once. Sequenced sample: PBMCs. The chain links TRBV12-3 or TRBV12-4 to TRBJ1-2; possible D gene TRBD1, 6 bases. This sequence was found in a human donor in good health (CMV status not recorded). Some clones in this sample may be carry-over from other donors' samples. The CDR3 protein is CASSSGGGGYTF. Here the CDR3 DNA reads TGTGCCAGCAGTTCCGGGGGCGGCGGCTACACCTTC.